This T cell receptor (beta chain) originates from a study of sequential checkpoint blockade in melanoma. Study as a whole: Randomization was 1:1 between first-line nivolumab→ipilimumab and ipilimumab→nivolumab.

V dropped 0 bases and J dropped 1 base, with 19 bases sitting between them. CDR1 is SQVTM, CDR2 ANQGSEA, per germline. The CDR3 extends over 17 amino acids. Assay used: immunoSEQ multiplex PCR; TCRdb lists only in-frame clones, some missing. The sample holds fewer than 7,000 clones; around three fifths are singletons and the top ten take 35% to 50%. Specified treatment: randomized to nivolumab then ipilimumab (arm A) or the reverse (arm B). Patients had received no earlier DNA-damaging chemotherapy. PBMC sorting kept live CD3+CD8+ cells without CD19 or CD56. The clonotype comes from a human donor with melanoma. The chain is built from TRBV29-1 and TRBJ2-7; TRBD1 might be the D (8 bases). This specimen consisted of CD8+ T cells sorted from blood (inferred from file names), obtained from a patient given nivolumab and ipilimumab in sequence. CDR3 residues: CSVEDDRGLGGSYEQYF. CDR3 nucleotides: TGCAGCGTTGAAGATGACAGGGGACTGGGGGGGTCCTACGAGCAGTACTTC.